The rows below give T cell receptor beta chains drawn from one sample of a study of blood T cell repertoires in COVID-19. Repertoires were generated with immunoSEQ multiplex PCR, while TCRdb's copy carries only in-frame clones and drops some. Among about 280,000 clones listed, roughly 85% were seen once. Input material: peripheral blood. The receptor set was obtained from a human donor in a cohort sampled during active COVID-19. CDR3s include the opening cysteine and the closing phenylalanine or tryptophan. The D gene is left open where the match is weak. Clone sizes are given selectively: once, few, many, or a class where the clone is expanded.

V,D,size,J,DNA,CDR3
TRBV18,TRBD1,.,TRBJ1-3,TGTGCCAGCTCGCCTAAGGACAGGGTAGGAAACACCATATATTTT,CASSPKDRVGNTIYF
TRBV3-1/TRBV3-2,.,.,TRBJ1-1,TGTGCCAGCAGCCACCATCGGGACATAGCTCGGAACACTGAAGCTTTCTTT,CASSHHRDIARNTEAFF
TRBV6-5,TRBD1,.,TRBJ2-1,TGTGCCAGCAGCCGTGGACAGGGAAGGCACAATGAGCAGTTCTTC,CASSRGQGRHNEQFF
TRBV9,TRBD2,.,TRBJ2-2,TGTGCCAGCAGCAGGGGACTAGCGGGAGCTATGAGCACCGGGGAGCTGTTTTTT,CASSRGLAGAMSTGELFF
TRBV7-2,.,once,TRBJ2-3,TGTGCCAGCAGCTCCTTTAGCGCAGATACGCAGTATTTT,CASSSFSADTQYF
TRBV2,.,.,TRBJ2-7,TGTGCCAGCAGCGCACTAGGGCCCGAGCAGTACTTC,CASSALGPEQYF
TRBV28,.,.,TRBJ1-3,TGTGCCAGCAGGAGGGCTAACACCATATATTTT,CASRRANTIYF
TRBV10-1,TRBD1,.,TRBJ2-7,TGCGCCAGCAGCCGGGACAGGGGTGTCCACGAGCAGTACTTC,CASSRDRGVHEQYF
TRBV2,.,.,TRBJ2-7,TGTGCCAGTCGAGAAAGGCTAGGCCTCTACGAGCAGTACTTC,CASRERLGLYEQYF
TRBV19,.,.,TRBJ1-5,TGTGCCAGTACCCGATACACAGATAGCAATCAGCCCCAGCATTTT,CASTRYTDSNQPQHF
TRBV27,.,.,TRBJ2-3,TGTGCCAGCAAAGTCAACAGGATTACAGATACGCAGTATTTT,CASKVNRITDTQYF
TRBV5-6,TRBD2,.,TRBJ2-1,TGTGCCAGCAGCTTGGGGGGACTAGCGGGAGGCTTCAACAATGAGCAGTTCTTC,CASSLGGLAGGFNNEQFF
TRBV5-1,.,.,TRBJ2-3,TGCGCCAGCAGTTCGGAGAGGGCAGATACGCAGTATTTT,CASSSERADTQYF
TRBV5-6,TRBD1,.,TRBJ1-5,TGTGCCAGCAGCCTCCGGACAGGAGGTCAGCCCCAGCATTTT,CASSLRTGGQPQHF
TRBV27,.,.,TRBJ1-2,TGTGCCTCGCGGATTTCCGGGGGCTATGGCTACACCTTC,CASRISGGYGYTF
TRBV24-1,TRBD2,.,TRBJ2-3,TGTGCCACCAGTGATTCAGGTAGCGGGAGTCCTGATACGCAGTATTTT,CATSDSGSGSPDTQYF
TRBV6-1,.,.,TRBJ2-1,TGTGCCAGCAGTGAGCTCGGGACAAGATACAATGAGCAGTTCTTC,CASSELGTRYNEQFF
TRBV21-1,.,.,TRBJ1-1,TGTGCCAGCAGCCCCCGAGTTAGGACAACGAACACTGAAGCTTTCTTT,CASSPRVRTTNTEAFF
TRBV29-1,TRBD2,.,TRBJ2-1,TGCAGCACGACTAGCGGTTCCAATGAGCAGTTCTTC,CSTTSGSNEQFF
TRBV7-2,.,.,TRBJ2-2,TGTGCCAGCAGCTTAGCGGTCGGGAGATTAGGGGAGCTGTTTTTT,CASSLAVGRLGELFF
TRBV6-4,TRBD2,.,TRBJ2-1,TGTGCCAGCAGTGAAATGGGCGGGGGAGTCAATGAGCAGTTCTTC,CASSEMGGGVNEQFF
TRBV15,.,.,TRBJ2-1,TGTGCCACCAGCATCCCCCCTCTAGTCAATGAGCAGTTCTTC,CATSIPPLVNEQFF
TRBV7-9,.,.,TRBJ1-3,TGTGCCAGCAGCTTTACCTGGAGGGAAGGATCTGGAAACACCATATATTTT,CASSFTWREGSGNTIYF
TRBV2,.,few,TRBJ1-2,TGTGCCCGGAGCAGGGAGGGGGTCTATGGCTACACCTTC,CARSREGVYGYTF
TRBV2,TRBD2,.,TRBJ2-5,TGTGCCAGCAGTGAACTTAGAGGAGCGGGAGGGAAAGAGACCCAGTACTTC,CASSELRGAGGKETQYF
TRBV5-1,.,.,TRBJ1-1,TGCGCCAGCAGCTTAGGGGCCCCTGAGGACGCTGAAGCTTTCTTT,CASSLGAPEDAEAFF
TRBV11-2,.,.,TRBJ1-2,TGTGCCAGCAGTCAGGGTGGCTATGGCTACACCTTC,CASSQGGYGYTF
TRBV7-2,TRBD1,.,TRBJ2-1,TGTGCCAGCAGCCCAGGACAGGGGCACAATGAGCAGTTCTTC,CASSPGQGHNEQFF
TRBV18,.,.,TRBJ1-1,TGTGCCAGCTCACCAAGAAGCACAGGACAACTGGGCACTGAAGCTTTCTTT,CASSPRSTGQLGTEAFF
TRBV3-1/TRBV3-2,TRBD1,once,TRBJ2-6,TGTGCCAGCAGCCAAGTGACAGGGGCATCAGGCCTGACTTTC,CASSQVTGASGLTF
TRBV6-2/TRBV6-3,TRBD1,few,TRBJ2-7,TGTGCCAGCAGTTATTCTCTAGGACAGGTTGCGACCTACGAGCAGTACTTC,CASSYSLGQVATYEQYF
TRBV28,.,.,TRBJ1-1,TGTGCCAGCAGGGACAGTTTCTTGAACACTGAAGCTTTCTTT,CASRDSFLNTEAFF
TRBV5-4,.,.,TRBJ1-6,TGTGCCAGCAGCTTGGTGACCGCTGGAGATTCACCCCTCCACTTT,CASSLVTAGDSPLHF
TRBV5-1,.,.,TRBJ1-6,TGCGCCAGCAGCTCCGACCCTGGCGGTAATTCACCCCTCCACTTT,CASSSDPGGNSPLHF
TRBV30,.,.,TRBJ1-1,TGTGCCTGGAGTGGACAGCGCCTAATGAACACTGAAGCTTTCTTT,CAWSGQRLMNTEAFF
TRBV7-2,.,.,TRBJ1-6,TGTGCCGGAAGAGGGTTAGTTGCGGATTCACCCCTCCACTTT,CAGRGLVADSPLHF
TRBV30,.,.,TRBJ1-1,TGTGCCTCAACGCGGGTCCGGAACACTGAAGCTTTCTTT,CASTRVRNTEAFF
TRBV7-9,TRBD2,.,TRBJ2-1,TGTGCCAGCAGTAGACTAGCGGGTAGCTCCTACAATGAGCAGTTCTTC,CASSRLAGSSYNEQFF
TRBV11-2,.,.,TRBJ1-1,TGTGCCAGCAGCGACTTCGCAGGGAGGGTGAACACTGAAGCTTTCTTT,CASSDFAGRVNTEAFF
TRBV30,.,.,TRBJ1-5,TGTGCCTGGAGCCACGGGTATAGCAATCAGCCCCAGCATTTT,CAWSHGYSNQPQHF
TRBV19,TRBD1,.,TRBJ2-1,TGTGCCAGTAGTATGATGGACAGGGGGCGGAATGAGCAGTTCTTC,CASSMMDRGRNEQFF
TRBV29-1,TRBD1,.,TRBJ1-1,TGCAGCGTGTGGGACAGGGGAGTAGATGGAACTGAAGCTTTCTTT,CSVWDRGVDGTEAFF
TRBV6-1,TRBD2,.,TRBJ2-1,TGTGCCAGCAGTGAAGCCACCGCACTAGCGGGAGAGCAGTTCTTC,CASSEATALAGEQFF
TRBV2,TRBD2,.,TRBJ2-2,TGTGCCAGCAGTGAAAGAACTAGCGGGAGGTGGTCCGGGGAGCTGTTTTTT,CASSERTSGRWSGELFF
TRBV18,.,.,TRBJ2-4,TGTGCCAGCTCACCAATGGGCCAAACCTCAAACATTCAGTACTTC,CASSPMGQTSNIQYF
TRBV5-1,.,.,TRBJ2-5,TGCGCCAGCAGCTTGGGACTGGGCAGGGGTGGCACACAAGAGACCCAGTACTTC,CASSLGLGRGGTQETQYF
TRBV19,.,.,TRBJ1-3,TGTGCCAGTAGTGTACAGGGAACTGGAAACACCATATATTTT,CASSVQGTGNTIYF
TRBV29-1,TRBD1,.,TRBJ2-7,TGCAGCGTTGAAACCGGGACAGGTGCCTACGAGCAGTACTTC,CSVETGTGAYEQYF